The 21 T cell receptor beta chains listed next were all sequenced from one sample in a study of blood T cells in healthy people across ages. The use of a sample-barcoded 5' primer and a J-beta primer mix characterized a second PCR of roughly 6 to 11 cycles. TCRdb reanalysed the 5' RACE reads using MiXCR and keeps one entry per CDR3 protein. Among around 1.1 million distinct CDR3 sequences, around two fifths were seen once, and the ten largest hold around 14%. What was sequenced was blood. Receptors were obtained from a man between 18 and 29 years old in good health.

The chain is built from TRBV7-3 and TRBJ2-1; 7 bases line up with TRBD2. V dropped 5 bases and J dropped 5; count of bases not matched to a gene: 6. Germline V CDR1 and CDR2: SGHTA, FQGTGA. CDR3 length: 14 amino acids. This chain's CDR3 is CASSTGGTDNEQFF. The DNA for the CDR3 is TGTGCCAGCAGCACGGGGGGTACCGACAATGAGCAGTTCTTC.

The chain carries TRBV9 and TRBJ2-3; no reliable D call. Germline V gene lookup returns CDR1 SGDLS and CDR2 YYNGEE. This CDR3 is built from 16 residues. With 0 bases removed from V and 0 bases from J, the gap between germline ends came to 11 bases. CDR3 DNA sequence: TGTGCCAGCAGCGTAGGGCACAGCTCTAGCACAGATACGCAGTATTTT. Protein product: CASSVGHSSSTDTQYF.

This chain uses TRBV28 with TRBJ1-1; perhaps TRBD1 as D (5 bases). V lost 8 bases and J 1 base, leaving 14 bases between the germline ends. Germline CDR1 reads MDHEN; CDR2 reads SYDVKM. The CDR3 spans 14 residues. CDR3 residues: CASPGRGPNTEAFF. The CDR3 nucleotides read TGTGCCAGCCCCGGTAGGGGACCGAACACTGAAGCTTTCTTT. Using reference TRBV28 and TRBJ1-1 for the parts outside the CDR3, the full variable domain is DVKVTQSSRYLVKRTGEKVFLECVQDMDHENMFWYRQDPGLGLRLIYFSYDVKMKEKGDIPEGYSVSREKKERFSLILESASTNQTSMYLCASPGRGPNTEAFFGQGTRLTVV.

The J gene is TRBJ2-7, the V gene TRBV12-3 or TRBV12-4, with 8 nucleotides matching TRBD2. This CDR3 spans 15 amino acids. V lost 2 bases to trimming and J lost 7 bases; unmatched junction nucleotides: 10. The CDR3 region is CASSLMGGGYNEQYF. For the CDR3, the DNA is TGTGCCAGCAGTTTAATGGGCGGGGGGTACAATGAGCAGTACTTC.

This chain links TRBV4-3 with TRBJ1-1, with D perhaps TRBD1 (5 bases). Per the germline V gene, CDR1 is LGHNA and CDR2 is YSLEER. V was cut by 0 bases and J by 1 base, with 12 bases left in between. CDR3 length: 16 amino acids. The CDR3 DNA is TGCGCCAGCAGCCAAGACCCTGGGGGGGGGAACACTGAAGCTTTCTTT. It specifies CASSQDPGGGNTEAFF.

The chain couples TRBV21-1 to TRBJ2-2. TRBV21-1 is flagged as a pseudogene. The CDR3 extends over 16 amino acids. The CDR3 DNA reads TGTGCCAGTAGCAATGCTCGGAAGTCAAGGTCCGGGGAGCTGTTTTTT. It encodes CASSNARKSRSGELFF.

The chain links TRBV4-3 to TRBJ1-5; TRBD1 aligns across 7 bases. CDR1 and CDR2 from the germline V gene are LGHNA and YSLEER. J was trimmed by 7 bases and V by 0 bases; bases with no gene match: 9. This CDR3 comprises 16 residues. The CDR3 DNA reads TGCGCCAGCAGCCAAGATTTGTCAGGGGGAAAACAGCCCCAGCATTTT. Its protein product is CASSQDLSGGKQPQHF.

This sequence joins TRBV20-1 and TRBJ2-3; no clear D gene. Germline V gene sequence: CDR1 DFQATT, CDR2 SNEGSKA (reference sequence). CDR3 length equals 11 residues. The V end lost 6 bases, the J end lost 6 bases, and 10 bases lay between the germline ends. The CDR3 here is CSAGILDTQYF. For the CDR3, the DNA is TGCAGTGCCGGCATCCTGGATACGCAGTATTTT.

For this clonotype: One end of the junction is discordant with germline, which a read error may explain. The chain links TRBV20-1 to TRBJ2-1, with 7 bases fitting TRBD1. The CDR3 totals 16 residues. In germline, CDR1 is DFQATT, CDR2 SNEGSKA (reference sequence). The CDR3 DNA sequence: TGCAGCGCTAGGGCAGGGACAGTCTCGGGGTACATTGAGCAGTTCTTC. Protein product: CSARAGTVSGYIEQFF.

This clonotype was recorded many times. The V call is TRBV27, the J call TRBJ1-5; maybe TRBD1 (5 bases). The CDR3 loop spans 15 amino acids. V was clipped by 0 bases and J by 1 base, with 7 bases between them. CDR1 MNHEY and CDR2 SMNVEV come from the germline V gene (reference sequence). In DNA, the CDR3 is TGTGCCAGCAGTTTATCAGGGGTAAGCAATCAGCCCCAGCATTTT. Encoded protein: CASSLSGVSNQPQHF.

This clonotype came up a few times. V usage is TRBV7-9 and J usage is TRBJ1-2; TRBD1 is a possible D gene (5 bases). CDR3 length: 16 residues. V was trimmed by 0 bases and J by 7 bases, leaving 18 bases between them. In germline, CDR1 is SEHNR, CDR2 FQNEAQ (reference sequence). CDR3 residues: CASSLASGGVVGGYTF. The CDR3 region has the DNA TGTGCCAGCAGCTTAGCCTCGGGGGGAGTAGTAGGTGGCTACACCTTC.

V and J are TRBV20-1 and TRBJ2-1, with 8 bases identical to TRBD2. The CDR3 is made up of 15 amino acids. V was pared by 3 bases and J by 9 bases, with 13 bases of the junction left unmatched. Germline V gives CDR1 DFQATT, CDR2 SNEGSKA (reference sequence). The CDR3 DNA reads as TGCAGTGCTAGGTCAGCGGGGGTCTCTCAACCTGAGCAGTTCTTC. Translation gives CSARSAGVSQPEQFF.

V is TRBV7-3 and J is TRBJ2-1, with D possibly being TRBD2 (6 bases). CDR1 SGHTA and CDR2 FQGTGA come from the germline V gene. V lost 3 bases to trimming and J lost 5 bases, with 14 bases between them. CDR3 length equals 15 residues. CDR3 DNA: TGTGCCAGCAGCTTGAGCGGGTATCTGAACAATGAGCAGTTCTTC. Translating it yields CASSLSGYLNNEQFF.

The chain couples TRBV6-6 to TRBJ2-1, with 10 bases identical to TRBD1. Germline values: CDR1 MNHNY, CDR2 SVGAGI (reference sequence). V was pared by 4 bases and J by 2 bases, with 8 bases of the junction left unmatched. This CDR3 has 17 residues. CDR3 loop: CASSSPGQGTAYNEQFF. DNA for the CDR3: TGTGCCAGCAGTTCGCCGGGACAGGGGACAGCCTACAATGAGCAGTTCTTC.

This clonotype was seen more than once but under ten times. The chain couples TRBV28 to TRBJ1-4; D is unclear. This CDR3 comprises 14 residues. CDR1 is MDHEN and CDR2 is SYDVKM in the germline V gene. V gave up 4 bases and J gave up 0 bases, with 6 bases separating them. Here the CDR3 DNA reads TGTGCCAGCAGTTGGACCGCAACTAATGAAAAACTGTTTTTT. Amino acid sequence: CASSWTATNEKLFF.

This clonotype was recorded at least ten times. The chain is built from TRBV6-2 or TRBV6-3 and TRBJ2-7; D is perhaps TRBD1 (6 bases). This CDR3 is 14 amino acids long. Trimming took 7 bases from V and 6 from J, leaving 19 bases between them. The germline V gene encodes CDR1 MNHEY and CDR2 SVGEGT. The CDR3 DNA reads as TGTGCCAGCACCACACAGGGACCTGCTAGCGAGCAGTACTTC. Translating it yields CASTTQGPASEQYF.

This chain links TRBV6-5 with TRBJ2-2; 10 bases are shared with TRBD1. The CDR3 contains 21 residues. Trimming cost V 0 bases and J 6 bases; bases outside gene matches: 19. Per germline, CDR1 MNHEY and CDR2 SVGAGI. CDR3 DNA: TGTGCCAGCAGTTACTCGTCCGGGACAGGGGAATTTGGGCTAAAAGCCGGGGAGCTGTTTTTT. Its translation is CASSYSSGTGEFGLKAGELFF.

This clonotype came up a few times. The chain links TRBV2 to TRBJ2-5; tentative D call: TRBD2 (6 bases). V was trimmed by 4 bases and J by 5 bases, leaving 14 bases between them. The CDR3 length is 14 residues. Germline V CDR1 and CDR2: SNHLY, FYNNEI. CDR3 residues: CASSVVVADETQYF. In nucleotides, the CDR3 is TGTGCCAGCAGTGTGGTGGTAGCGGATGAGACCCAGTACTTC.

This clonotype was recorded once. The chain has TRBV4-2 and TRBJ1-5; D may be TRBD1 (6 bases). The CDR3 extends over 17 amino acids. Deletions cut 0 bases from V and 3 bases from J, with 15 bases between. Germline values: CDR1 LGHNA, CDR2 YNFKEQ. The CDR3 DNA follows: TGTGCCAGCAGCCAAGATGGGGGGCCAAGGGCCAATCAGCCCCAGCATTTT. This encodes CASSQDGGPRANQPQHF.

J is TRBJ2-1 and V is TRBV27; TRBD1 is a possible D gene (6 bases). V dropped 5 bases and J dropped 7 bases, with 27 bases sitting between them. Germline CDR1 MNHEY, CDR2 SMNVEV (reference sequence). The CDR3 sequence is 18 residues long. CDR3 coding DNA: TGTGCCAGCAGTCGACCAATTTTCCGGGACACCAAGAGAAATGAGCAGTTCTTC. It is translated as CASSRPIFRDTKRNEQFF.

About this clonotype: Being one base from a much bigger clone, this may be a read error. This chain joins TRBV20-1 and TRBJ1-2, with D possibly being TRBD1 (5 bases). The CDR3 sequence is 14 residues long. Germline CDR1 is DFQATT and CDR2 is SNEGSKA (reference sequence). V was shortened by 3 bases and J by 0 bases, with 11 bases between the two germline ends. Written as DNA, the CDR3 is TGCAGTGCTAGCAGGGACGCAGCTAACTATGGCTACACCTTC. Translating gives CSASRDAANYGYTF.